This is a list of T cell receptor beta chains from one sample in a study of T cell responses to AZD1222 COVID-19 vaccine. Sequenced by immunoSEQ multiplex PCR; TCRdb stores in-frame clones only, minus some. The sample lists roughly 97,000 clones, more than 75% occurring once. Sequencing used peripheral blood, obtained 28 days after the second dose of the MenACWY control vaccine. These receptors were taken from an adult who received the MenACWY meningococcal vaccine as a control. CDR3s include the opening cysteine and the closing phenylalanine or tryptophan. Fields, in order: J gene, clone size, D gene, V gene, CDR3 protein. The D gene is left open where the match is weak. A clone size is listed for some rows: how often the clone was seen (once, few, many), or a class if it is expanded.

j_call: TRBJ2-5; clone_size: -; d_call: -; v_call: TRBV6-2/TRBV6-3; cdr3_aa: CASSYTRETQYF
j_call: TRBJ1-2; clone_size: -; d_call: TRBD1; v_call: TRBV12-3/TRBV12-4; cdr3_aa: CASSLTGGYGYTF
j_call: TRBJ2-3; clone_size: -; d_call: -; v_call: TRBV10-2; cdr3_aa: CASSESRGLGADTQYF
j_call: TRBJ2-7; clone_size: -; d_call: TRBD2; v_call: TRBV10-3; cdr3_aa: CAISGSASGVSDEQYF
j_call: TRBJ2-7; clone_size: -; d_call: -; v_call: TRBV21-1; cdr3_aa: CASSKVDSSYYEQYF
j_call: TRBJ1-2; clone_size: -; d_call: TRBD1; v_call: TRBV5-4; cdr3_aa: CASSLMLAGGYGYTF
j_call: TRBJ2-5; clone_size: -; d_call: TRBD2; v_call: TRBV7-7; cdr3_aa: CASSSGLAGGPETQYF
j_call: TRBJ2-7; clone_size: few; d_call: -; v_call: TRBV28; cdr3_aa: CASSLRPGEQYF
j_call: TRBJ2-3; clone_size: -; d_call: -; v_call: TRBV5-1; cdr3_aa: CASSSSAGNTDTQYF
j_call: TRBJ1-1; clone_size: -; d_call: -; v_call: TRBV28; cdr3_aa: CASSWGGVNTEAFF
j_call: TRBJ2-7; clone_size: -; d_call: TRBD2; v_call: TRBV18; cdr3_aa: CASSASGGEQYF
j_call: TRBJ1-6; clone_size: -; d_call: -; v_call: TRBV7-9; cdr3_aa: CASSSLQNSPLHF
j_call: TRBJ2-1; clone_size: -; d_call: TRBD1; v_call: TRBV5-1; cdr3_aa: CASSRSTGKTYNEQFF
j_call: TRBJ2-3; clone_size: -; d_call: TRBD1; v_call: TRBV7-3; cdr3_aa: CASARDRGRDTQYF
j_call: TRBJ2-7; clone_size: -; d_call: TRBD2; v_call: TRBV7-2; cdr3_aa: CASSLPAKRGRYEQYF
j_call: TRBJ1-1; clone_size: -; d_call: TRBD1; v_call: TRBV14; cdr3_aa: CASNLMTGVNTEAFF
j_call: TRBJ2-4; clone_size: -; d_call: -; v_call: TRBV5-8; cdr3_aa: CASSLAPGTGIF
j_call: TRBJ2-7; clone_size: -; d_call: -; v_call: TRBV5-4; cdr3_aa: CASSLEQEGYEQYF
j_call: TRBJ1-1; clone_size: once; d_call: -; v_call: TRBV7-2; cdr3_aa: CASSWRALRDTEAFF
j_call: TRBJ2-7; clone_size: -; d_call: -; v_call: TRBV28; cdr3_aa: CASSLNYYEQYF
j_call: TRBJ2-1; clone_size: -; d_call: -; v_call: TRBV4-2; cdr3_aa: CASSPTLGSSYNEQFF
j_call: TRBJ2-7; clone_size: -; d_call: -; v_call: TRBV5-4; cdr3_aa: CASSLDGGHTGYEQYF
j_call: TRBJ2-1; clone_size: -; d_call: TRBD1; v_call: TRBV9; cdr3_aa: CASSTGQGINEQFF
j_call: TRBJ1-1; clone_size: few; d_call: -; v_call: TRBV19; cdr3_aa: CASKWRELNTEAFF
j_call: TRBJ1-6; clone_size: few; d_call: -; v_call: TRBV27; cdr3_aa: CASSSGLANSPLHF
j_call: TRBJ1-3; clone_size: -; d_call: TRBD1; v_call: TRBV5-1; cdr3_aa: CASSKLGTGSGNTIYF
j_call: TRBJ1-2; clone_size: -; d_call: -; v_call: TRBV14; cdr3_aa: CASSQRLGGKGINYGYTF
j_call: TRBJ2-3; clone_size: -; d_call: TRBD2; v_call: TRBV7-2; cdr3_aa: CASSLASGGTDTQYF
j_call: TRBJ2-1; clone_size: -; d_call: TRBD2; v_call: TRBV2; cdr3_aa: CASSSGTSGGNEQFF
j_call: TRBJ1-2; clone_size: -; d_call: -; v_call: TRBV5-1; cdr3_aa: CASSFDTYGYTF
j_call: TRBJ1-4; clone_size: few; d_call: TRBD1; v_call: TRBV28; cdr3_aa: CASSNPGQGFEKLFF
j_call: TRBJ1-4; clone_size: -; d_call: -; v_call: TRBV6-2/TRBV6-3; cdr3_aa: CASSQRQKEKLFF